The rows below give T cell receptor beta chains drawn from one sample of a study of T cells in Graves' hyperthyroidism and ophthalmopathy. Each CDR3 protein is one row after TCRdb ran MiXCR on the multiplex PCR reads. The repertoire holds some 300,000 distinct CDR3 sequences, with 10% to 15% as singletons. The sample consisted of blood. These receptors came from a woman aged 30 to 39 with Graves' hyperthyroidism that later progressed to Graves' ophthalmopathy. The CDR3 runs from the conserved cysteine through the conserved F or W. Each record gives: D gene, J gene, V gene, clone size, CDR3 DNA, CDR3 protein. A D gene is named only where the DNA matches it firmly. Size is omitted from some rows. Given values are once, few, many or a class for expanded clones.

>NA|TRBJ2-3|TRBV27|many
TGTGCCAGCAGATTTGGGCCAGGAAATACGCAGTATTTT
CASRFGPGNTQYF
>NA|TRBJ1-1|TRBV13|many
TGTGCCAGCAGCTTGGGGGCCTTGATGAACACTGAAGCTTTCTTT
CASSLGALMNTEAFF
>TRBD2|TRBJ2-6|TRBV7-9|many
TGTGCCAGCAGCTCGGCCCGGCCCGCCCCGACTAGCGGGAGGGCCCCTGGGGCCAACGTCCTGACTTTC
CASSSARPAPTSGRAPGANVLTF
>NA|TRBJ2-7|TRBV7-2|many
TGTGCCAGCAGTCGTACTTCCGGGACTCCCCCCGAGCAGTACTTC
CASSRTSGTPPEQYF
>TRBD2|TRBJ2-7|TRBV6-5|many
TGTGCCAGCAGTTACCTAGCGGGTGCCTACGAGCAGTACTTC
CASSYLAGAYEQYF
>TRBD2|TRBJ2-7|TRBV20-1|few
TGCAGTGCTAGAGATGGGACTAGCGGGAGTTTCATGGGGGAGCAGTACTTC
CSARDGTSGSFMGEQYF
>TRBD2|TRBJ2-5|TRBV7-9|many
TGTGCCAGCAGCTCAGCAGGGACTAGCGGAGAGACCCAGTACTTC
CASSSAGTSGETQYF
>NA|TRBJ2-7|TRBV2|NA
TGTGCCAGCAGTGTTAACGAGCAGTACTTC
CASSVNEQYF
>TRBD2|TRBJ2-1|TRBV12-3/TRBV12-4|many
TGTGCCAGCAGTTCCGGACTAGCGGGAGGGCATGAGCAGTTCTTC
CASSSGLAGGHEQFF
>TRBD1|TRBJ2-3|TRBV3-1|many
TGTGCCAGCAGCCTTTTGACAGGGGTCACAGATACGCAGTATTTT
CASSLLTGVTDTQYF
>NA|TRBJ1-4|TRBV25-1|few
TGTGCCAGCAGTGATTCCCGACGGATTAATGAAAAACTGTTTTTT
CASSDSRRINEKLFF
>NA|TRBJ1-6|TRBV12-3/TRBV12-4|many
TGTGCCAGCAGCCCGTACGGCGCCTCACCCCTCCACTTT
CASSPYGASPLHF
>TRBD2|TRBJ2-3|TRBV6-2/TRBV6-3|NA
TGTGCCAGCACCGATCCTTCCGGGACTAGCGGGCCCCCGACCACGGATACGCAGTATTTT
CASTDPSGTSGPPTTDTQYF
>NA|TRBJ1-1|TRBV24-1|many
TGTGCCACCAGTGGTCGGGTTGACACTGAAGCTTTCTTT
CATSGRVDTEAFF
>NA|TRBJ2-3|TRBV20-1|NA
TGCAGTGCTAGACCCACTACCACAGATACGCAGTATTTT
CSARPTTTDTQYF
>TRBD1|TRBJ1-1|TRBV7-2|many
TGTGCCAGCAGCTTGGTTGGGACAGGGGCGAACACTGAAGCTTTCTTT
CASSLVGTGANTEAFF
>NA|TRBJ2-3|TRBV5-1|many
TGCGCCAGCAGTTATCGGCGGAGTACTAGCACAGATACGCAGTATTTT
CASSYRRSTSTDTQYF
>NA|TRBJ2-7|TRBV10-3|few
TGTGCCATCAGTCAGGAGGGGGCAGGTTACGAGCAGTACTTC
CAISQEGAGYEQYF
>TRBD1|TRBJ2-7|TRBV27|few
TGTGCCAGCAGTTCCTACGGGGACAGGGGGCGCGAGCAGTACTTC
CASSSYGDRGREQYF
>TRBD2|TRBJ2-1|TRBV18|many
TGTGCCAGCTCCCTCGGACTAGTCGCTGACAATGAGCAGTTCTTC
CASSLGLVADNEQFF
>NA|TRBJ2-2|TRBV20-1|many
TGCAGTGCTAGGTCTCGAGAGGACGCCACCGGGGAGCTGTTTTTT
CSARSREDATGELFF
>TRBD2|TRBJ2-1|TRBV28|many
TGTGCCAGCAGTTCTCGGACTAGCGGGAGGGGGTATTATGAGCAGTTCTTC
CASSSRTSGRGYYEQFF
>NA|TRBJ2-3|TRBV7-2|NA
TGTGCCAGCAGCTTGCAGGGGAATGCAGATACGCAGTATTTT
CASSLQGNADTQYF
>NA|TRBJ2-2|TRBV4-1|NA
TGCGCCAGCAGCCAGGAGACTAGTTTCACCGGGGAGCTGTTTTTT
CASSQETSFTGELFF
>NA|TRBJ2-1|TRBV19|NA
TGTGCCAGTAGTATAGGTCCCTTGACAGGTGAGCAGTTCTTC
CASSIGPLTGEQFF
>NA|TRBJ2-3|TRBV7-9|many
TGTGCCAGCAGCTTAGTAAAGGGCCGGGCAGATACGCAGTATTTT
CASSLVKGRADTQYF
>NA|TRBJ2-7|TRBV6-2/TRBV6-3|many
TGTGCCAGCAGTAGACCGAGCTACGAGCAGTACTTC
CASSRPSYEQYF
>NA|TRBJ1-6|TRBV7-6|NA
TGTGCCAGCAGCTTAACCCAGCTTAATTCACCCCTCCACTTT
CASSLTQLNSPLHF
>TRBD2|TRBJ2-5|TRBV4-2|many
TGTGCCAGCAGCCAAGAGGCTAGCGGCTTGGAGACCCAGTACTTC
CASSQEASGLETQYF
>TRBD2|TRBJ2-1|TRBV20-1|NA
TGCAGTGCTAGAATTTCCGGGAGGACTTCCTACAATGAGCAGTTCTTC
CSARISGRTSYNEQFF
>NA|TRBJ2-3|TRBV6-2/TRBV6-3|NA
TGTGCCTGCAGCCTCGTCGGGACTCACCCCGATACGCAGTATTTT
CACSLVGTHPDTQYF
>NA|TRBJ2-3|TRBV5-6|many
TGTGCCAGCAGCCTCAGGGGCACAGATACGCAGTATTTT
CASSLRGTDTQYF
>TRBD2|TRBJ2-1|TRBV19|few
TGTGCCAGTAGTATAGTTACTAGCGGTAATGAGCAGTTCTTC
CASSIVTSGNEQFF
>NA|TRBJ2-1|TRBV20-1|few
TGCAGTCAAGACTGGCAGAATGAGCAGTTCTTC
CSQDWQNEQFF
>TRBD2|TRBJ2-7|TRBV28|NA
TGTGCCACCCGGGGGGATGTTAGGCACGAGCAGTACTTC
CATRGDVRHEQYF
>TRBD1|TRBJ2-5|TRBV5-1|few
TGCGCCAGCAAGGGACAGGGGACTCAAGAGACCCAGTACTTC
CASKGQGTQETQYF
>NA|TRBJ2-7|TRBV28|many
TGTGCCAGCAAAGGCAGGGGGGGGACCTACGAGCAGTACTTC
CASKGRGGTYEQYF
>TRBD2|TRBJ2-1|TRBV7-3|many
TGTGCCAGCAGCTCTCAGACTAGCGGGGCGTCGGGTGAGCAGTTCTTC
CASSSQTSGASGEQFF
>NA|TRBJ1-1|TRBV18|NA
TGTGCCAGCTCACCGCAGGACAGTGAAGCTTTCTTT
CASSPQDSEAFF
>NA|TRBJ1-1|TRBV18|many
TGTGCCAGCTCACCACGTCTAGGGGACACTGAAGCTTTCTTT
CASSPRLGDTEAFF